Below, 11 T cell receptor beta chains from the same sample are listed, as sequenced in a study of OX40 agonist ivuxolimab in advanced cancers. The repertoire was sequenced with immunoSEQ multiplex PCR; TCRdb's copy has only in-frame clones and lacks some. The table includes about 40,000 clones, about 91% detected once. Source: CD4+ or CD8+ T cells sorted from blood, taken in a trial of the OX40 agonist ivuxolimab. The origin of the receptors is an adult with an advanced solid tumor such as melanoma, head and neck, liver or kidney cancer.

This sequence joins TRBV7-9 and TRBJ2-5; no firm D call. The length of the CDR3 is 14 residues. Germline CDR1 and CDR2: SEHNR and FQNEAQ (reference sequence). V shed 1 base and J shed 5 bases, with 11 bases lying between them. The CDR3 DNA reads as TGTGCCAGCAGCTTAGTAAGCCCCCAGGAGACCCAGTACTTC. Protein sequence: CASSLVSPQETQYF.

J is TRBJ2-1 and V is TRBV6-6, with D uncertain. The CDR3 totals 13 residues. Germline V gene data show CDR1 as MNHNY and CDR2 as SVGAGI (reference sequence). Between the trimmed V and J ends, which lost 2 bases and 4 bases, there was a span of 6 bases. In DNA, the CDR3 is TGTGCCAGCAGTTACGGCAATTACAATGAGCAGTTCTTC. This gives the protein CASSYGNYNEQFF.

The chain links TRBV4-1 to TRBJ2-7; the match to TRBD1 covers 9 bases. V lost 2 bases to trimming and J lost 5 bases; unmatched junction nucleotides: 16. The CDR3 has 18 residues. Germline V gene sequence: CDR1 MGHRA, CDR2 YSYEKL. The CDR3 sequence: CASSQSGQGRLFRDEQYF. For the CDR3, the DNA is TGCGCCAGCAGCCAATCGGGACAGGGCAGATTATTTAGGGACGAGCAGTACTTC.

The gene calls are TRBV27 and TRBJ2-1, with 8 bases fitting TRBD2. The CDR3 is made up of 14 amino acids. Germline V lookup: CDR1 MNHEY, CDR2 SMNVEV (reference sequence). V lost 5 bases, J lost 6 bases, and 6 bases stayed unmatched. The CDR3 protein is CASSAGTSVNEQFF. The CDR3 nucleotides read TGTGCCAGCAGTGCGGGGACTAGTGTCAATGAGCAGTTCTTC.

J is TRBJ2-1 and V is TRBV5-1; no reliable D call. Germline V gene sequence: CDR1 SGHRS, CDR2 YFSETQ. Trimming took 4 bases from V and 5 from J, leaving 10 bases between them. The CDR3 consists of 13 residues. CDR3 sequence (DNA): TGCGCCAGCAGCATCGGTGGGAACAATGAGCAGTTCTTC. Amino acids: CASSIGGNNEQFF. Full variable domain (outside the CDR3, taken from reference TRBV5-1 and TRBJ2-1): KAGVTQTPRYLIKTRGQQVTLSCSPISGHRSVSWYQQTPGQGLQFLFEYFSETQRNKGNFPGRFSGRQFSNSRSEMNVSTLELGDSALYLCASSIGGNNEQFFGPGTRLTVL.

This clone was found a few times. The CDR3 DNA is TGTGCCAGCAGCCAAGGGGGTGGGACAGAGCAGTACTTC. Translated, it gives CASSQGGGTEQYF. The chain links TRBV14 to TRBJ2-7; D perhaps matches TRBD1 (6 bases). V was pared by 1 base and J by 7 bases, with 11 bases between. Germline V gene data show CDR1 as SGHDN and CDR2 as FVKESK. The CDR3 is 13 amino acids.

J is TRBJ2-7 and V is TRBV28, with D possibly being TRBD1 or TRBD2 (5 bases each). Between the trimmed V and J ends, which lost 5 bases and 6 bases, there was a span of 14 bases. The CDR3 covers 13 residues. Germline CDR1 MDHEN, CDR2 SYDVKM. The CDR3 sequence: CASSLTPGAEQYF. DNA for the CDR3: TGTGCCAGCAGTCTCACCCCCGGGGCCGAGCAGTACTTC.

The chain links TRBV7-2 to TRBJ2-7; D gene unclear. This CDR3 region has 12 residues. V was clipped by 4 bases and J by 5 bases, with 9 bases between them. Germline V lookup: CDR1 SGHTA, CDR2 FQGNSA. CDR3 sequence reads: CASSYKGHEQYF. As DNA, the CDR3 is TGTGCCAGCAGCTATAAGGGCCACGAGCAGTACTTC.

V gene TRBV10-2 combines with J gene TRBJ1-2; D unclear. Trimming removed 7 bases from V and 0 bases from J, with 9 bases in between. The CDR3 spans 13 residues. The germline V gene has CDR1 WSHSY and CDR2 SAAADI. CDR3 region: CASTKHPNYGYTF. The CDR3 DNA sequence: TGCGCCAGCACCAAACACCCTAACTATGGCTACACCTTC.

This clone was counted once. This chain joins TRBV4-2 and TRBJ2-7, with D unresolved. Trimming removed 1 base at V and 3 bases at J, with 7 bases between. Germline lookup yields CDR1 LGHNA and CDR2 YNFKEQ. This CDR3 contains 13 residues. CDR3 nucleotides: TGTGCCAGCAGCCAAGCTAGGGACTACGAGCAGTACTTC. This codes for CASSQARDYEQYF.

The rearrangement uses TRBV6-5 and TRBJ2-5; D not certain. Trimming took 2 bases from V and 5 from J, leaving 6 bases between them. The CDR3 runs 12 residues. Germline CDR1 is MNHEY and CDR2 is SVGAGI. CDR3 nucleotides: TGTGCCAGCAGTTACACCTGGGAGACCCAGTACTTC. Translating gives CASSYTWETQYF.